What follows are 9 T cell receptor beta chains derived from one specimen sequenced in a study of T cell repertoires in cytomegalovirus infection. TCRdb called the reads again in MiXCR, with one record for every CDR3 protein. This table holds approximately 190,000 distinct CDR3 sequences, less than 9.5% found once. Material: PBMCs. Receptors were obtained from a human donor in good health (CMV status not recorded). Some clones in this sample may be carry-over from other donors' samples.

This clonotype appeared many times. The rearrangement uses TRBV7-9 and TRBJ2-3, with a weak D call TRBD1 (5 bases). Trimming left V 5 bases short and J 10 bases short, with 13 bases between. Germline V gene sequence: CDR1 SEHNR, CDR2 FQNEAQ (reference sequence). The CDR3 length is 12 residues. The CDR3 sequence: CASSQQPGSQYF. The CDR3, as DNA: TGTGCCAGCAGCCAACAACCAGGGTCGCAGTATTTT.

This clonotype was detected ten times or more. The chain links TRBV11-2 to TRBJ2-4; TRBD2 is a possible D gene (6 bases). The CDR3 runs 14 residues. V lost 1 base to trimming and J lost 12 bases, with 16 bases between them. CDR1 SGHAT and CDR2 FQNNGV come from the germline V gene. The CDR3 protein is CASSLVSPGATQYF. The CDR3 bases are TGTGCCAGCAGCTTAGTTAGTCCGGGAGCTACTCAGTACTTC.

This clonotype was observed a few times. The CDR3 is CASSSSSGTTDTQYF. CDR3 coding DNA: TGTGCCAGCAGCTCTTCTAGCGGAACCACAGATACGCAGTATTTT. The chain links TRBV7-2 to TRBJ2-3, with 7 bases matching TRBD2. Germline CDR1 SGHTA, CDR2 FQGNSA. This CDR3 has 15 amino acids. With 4 bases clipped from V and 2 bases from J, the junction kept 6 bases outside the gene matches.

This clonotype was observed many times. This chain uses TRBV28 with TRBJ2-7; 8 positions agree with TRBD2. CDR3 length: 14 residues. After removal of 3 bases from V and 1 base from J, the junction contained 2 bases not matched to a gene. In germline, CDR1 is MDHEN, CDR2 SYDVKM. The CDR3: CASSFAGGSYEQYF. CDR3 coding DNA: TGTGCCAGCAGTTTTGCGGGAGGTTCCTACGAGCAGTACTTC.

This sequence joins TRBV20-1 and TRBJ1-5; TRBD1 aligns across 12 bases. Trimming at V came to 0 bases and at J to 6 bases, leaving 21 bases not matched to a gene. Germline V CDR1 and CDR2: DFQATT, SNEGSKA (reference sequence). The CDR3 runs to 21 residues. In nucleotides, the CDR3 is TGCAGTGCTAGAGATGGATCCGGGACAGGGGGCGCAGAATCCTCGGCTCAGCCCCAGCATTTT. It codes for CSARDGSGTGGAESSAQPQHF.

There are many counts of this clonotype. This sequence joins TRBV7-2 and TRBJ1-3, with D perhaps matching TRBD1 (6 bases). Per germline, CDR1 SGHTA and CDR2 FQGNSA. The CDR3 spans 16 residues. V was clipped by 5 bases and J by 3 bases, with 17 bases between them. The CDR3 loop reads CASSESDRRDGNTIYF. The CDR3, as DNA: TGTGCCAGCAGCGAGTCCGACAGGCGGGATGGAAACACCATATATTTT.

This clonotype occurred a few times. The chain employs TRBV6-2 or TRBV6-3 and TRBJ1-2; D gene ambiguous. Trimming removed 0 bases at V and 9 bases at J, with 5 bases between. Germline V gene sequence: CDR1 MNHEY, CDR2 SVGEGT. This CDR3 has 11 residues. The CDR3: CASSYSSSYTF. The CDR3 DNA follows: TGTGCCAGCAGTTACTCCAGTAGCTACACCTTC.

The CDR3 here is CATSRERVEVLYGYTF. CDR3 nucleotide sequence: TGTGCCACCAGCAGAGAACGGGTCGAGGTTCTCTATGGCTACACCTTC. V is TRBV15 and J is TRBJ1-2; D gene ambiguous. Germline-derived CDR1 and CDR2 are LNHNV and YYDKDF (reference sequence). The V and J ends lost 0 bases and 4 bases respectively, with 15 bases between them. The CDR3 runs 16 residues.

The sample holds many counts of this clonotype. V usage is TRBV6-2 or TRBV6-3 and J usage is TRBJ2-1, with a tentative D call TRBD2 (5 bases). This CDR3 comprises 14 residues. Germline V gene lookup returns CDR1 MNHEY and CDR2 SVGEGT. The V end lost 7 bases, the J end lost 6 bases, and 16 bases lay between the germline ends. The CDR3 reads CASTPLASSNEQFF. The CDR3 coding sequence is TGTGCCAGCACCCCCCTGGCTAGCAGCAATGAGCAGTTCTTC.